The sequence of this TCR beta chain was determined in a study of T cell repertoires in cytomegalovirus infection. Study context: HLA-B-restricted CMV epitopes that are well studied, plus recently identified HLA-C-restricted ones, were used by the study. Evidence of both CMV infection and a matching HLA type came from public TCR beta signatures.

This clonotype appeared a few times. Its specificity is not known. In germline, CDR1 is LNHDA, CDR2 SQIVND (reference sequence). Trimming left V 2 bases short and J 2 bases short, with 10 bases between. The CDR3 covers 14 residues. A single record per CDR3 protein comes from TCRdb applying MiXCR to the reads. Here the sample spans approximately 910,000 distinct CDR3 sequences, 31% being singletons. V and J are TRBV19 and TRBJ2-7; D is unclear. The sequence derives from a human donor in good health (CMV status not recorded). Some clones in this sample may be carry-over from other donors' samples. Material: cultured CD8+ T cells from PBMCs, obtained from culture after CMV antigen stimulation. The CDR3 region has the DNA TGTGCCAGTAGTATATTTGACAAGACCTACGAGCAGTACTTC. Encoded protein: CASSIFDKTYEQYF.